This passage covers 21 T cell receptor beta chains from one sample sequenced in a study of cytomegalovirus exposure and HLA in healthy donors. It was with 60 Vbeta and 13 Jbeta primers that the PCR ran. TCRdb keeps only in-frame clones here, not all; method: immunoSEQ multiplex PCR. The table shows some 180,000 clones, with 65% to 90% occurring only once. Source material: PBMCs. The receptors derive from a woman aged 50 to 60 in good health and CMV-seronegative.

Remarks on this clone: The sample has other DNA sequences that encode this CDR3 too. The J gene is TRBJ2-2, the V gene TRBV5-1; the D is unclear. The CDR3 extends over 14 amino acids. V was clipped by 0 bases and J by 5 bases, with 8 bases between them. Germline CDR1 reads SGHRS; CDR2 reads YFSETQ. This chain's CDR3 is CASSLGEWTGELFF. For the CDR3, the DNA is TGCGCCAGCAGCTTGGGCGAGTGGACCGGGGAGCTGTTTTTT.

This rearrangement joins TRBV9 to TRBJ1-5; perhaps TRBD1 as D (5 bases). V lost 0 bases and J 7 bases, leaving 8 bases between the germline ends. Per the germline V gene, CDR1 is SGDLS and CDR2 is YYNGEE. The CDR3 sequence is 13 residues long. CDR3 loop: CASSVEGMQPQHF. The CDR3 region has the DNA TGTGCCAGCAGCGTAGAGGGGATGCAGCCCCAGCATTTT.

This chain joins TRBV7-2 and TRBJ2-5, with D perhaps matching TRBD1 (6 bases). This CDR3 comprises 14 residues. The V and J ends lost 5 bases and 5 bases respectively, with 15 bases between them. Germline V lookup: CDR1 SGHTA, CDR2 FQGNSA. The CDR3 coding sequence is TGTGCCAGCAGCGCGTTACAGGGTCGGGAGACCCAGTACTTC. The encoded protein is CASSALQGRETQYF.

The chain couples TRBV29-1 to TRBJ2-4, with a weak D call TRBD1 (6 bases). The germline V and J ends were trimmed by 5 bases and 1 base, with 12 bases remaining between them. The CDR3 is made up of 14 amino acids. Looked up from germline, CDR1 is SQVTM and CDR2 is ANQGSEA. The CDR3: CSVSQGFAKNIQYF. The CDR3 region has the DNA TGCAGCGTTTCACAGGGTTTCGCCAAAAACATTCAGTACTTC.

CDR3 region: CASTNSWGVYGYTF. CDR3 bases: TGTGCCAGCACCAACTCATGGGGAGTCTATGGCTACACCTTC. This chain joins TRBV6-5 and TRBJ1-2, with D uncertain. Germline V lookup: CDR1 MNHEY, CDR2 SVGAGI. Deletions cut 7 bases from V and 4 bases from J, with 16 bases between. The CDR3 is 14 residues long.

The table lists this clone with a few counts. This sequence joins TRBV6-6 and TRBJ2-1, with 8 bases identical to TRBD2. The CDR3 covers 15 residues. The germline gives CDR1 MNHNY, CDR2 SVGAGI (reference sequence). With V trimmed by 6 bases and J by 5 bases, 9 bases remained unmatched. For the CDR3, the DNA is TGTGCCAGCAGCCCCGGGCCAGCGGGAGACAATGAGCAGTTCTTC. Amino acids: CASSPGPAGDNEQFF.

V gene TRBV18 combines with J gene TRBJ2-2; 8 bases fit TRBD2. The CDR3 loop spans 15 amino acids. V gave up 3 bases and J gave up 6 bases; unmatched junction bases: 6. Germline CDR1 is KGHSH and CDR2 is LQKENI. The CDR3 loop reads CASSPSGGEAGELFF. The CDR3 DNA reads as TGTGCCAGCTCACCCAGCGGGGGAGAGGCCGGGGAGCTGTTTTTT.

The chain combines TRBV11-2 with TRBJ1-1, with D possibly being TRBD1 (6 bases). V was shortened by 3 bases and J by 3 bases, with 14 bases between the two germline ends. The CDR3 has 15 amino acids. Germline V gene sequence: CDR1 SGHAT, CDR2 FQNNGV. CDR3 region: CASSFRGYGDTEAFF. The CDR3 coding sequence is TGTGCCAGCAGCTTCAGGGGTTACGGGGACACTGAAGCTTTCTTT.

The gene calls are TRBV7-2 and TRBJ1-1, with 11 bases fitting TRBD1. Germline V gives CDR1 SGHTA, CDR2 FQGNSA. With V trimmed by 2 bases and J by 10 bases, 6 bases remained unmatched. There are 14 residues in the CDR3. The CDR3 region has the DNA TGTGCCAGCAGCTTATCGGGGACAGGGGGGGGAGCTTTCTTT. Amino acid sequence: CASSLSGTGGGAFF.

In this sample, this clone turned up once. V gene TRBV5-1 combines with J gene TRBJ1-2, with 11 bases lining up with TRBD1. Germline CDR1 reads SGHRS; CDR2 reads YFSETQ. V was pared by 4 bases and J by 10 bases, with 9 bases of the junction left unmatched. This CDR3 region has 14 residues. CDR3 protein: CASSPGQGVDVYTF. The DNA for the CDR3 is TGCGCCAGCAGCCCGGGACAGGGGGTTGATGTCTACACCTTC. Full variable domain (remainder filled in from reference TRBV5-1 and TRBJ1-2): KAGVTQTPRYLIKTRGQQVTLSCSPISGHRSVSWYQQTPGQGLQFLFEYFSETQRNKGNFPGRFSGRQFSNSRSEMNVSTLELGDSALYLCASSPGQGVDVYTFGSGTRLTVV.

This clone has only one observation. The chain employs TRBV4-2 and TRBJ2-4; possible D gene TRBD2, 6 bases. In germline, CDR1 is LGHNA, CDR2 YNFKEQ. V gave up 11 bases and J gave up 3 bases, with 14 bases separating them. The CDR3 is 13 residues long. The CDR3 DNA reads as TGTGCCTCGCGGGGTGCGGTCAAAAACATTCAGTACTTC. Amino acids: CASRGAVKNIQYF.

As for this clone: At one end the junction does not follow the germline gene, possibly because of a read error. The V and J genes are TRBV30 and TRBJ1-5, with TRBD1 matching over 9 bases. Per the germline V gene, CDR1 is GTSNPN and CDR2 is SVGIG (reference sequence). This CDR3 has 15 amino acids. The CDR3 DNA sequence: TGTGCCTGGAGTGAACATACAGGGGGCAACCAGCCCCAGCATTTT. This gives the protein CAWSEHTGGNQPQHF.

The J gene is TRBJ2-5, the V gene TRBV4-1, with a tentative D call TRBD2 (5 bases). This CDR3 has 16 amino acids. Germline V gives CDR1 MGHRA, CDR2 YSYEKL. Trimming left V 1 base short and J 1 base short, with 13 bases between. The CDR3 nucleotides are TGCGCCAGCAGCCAAGGAAGAACGGGAACCCAAGAGACCCAGTACTTC. Residues: CASSQGRTGTQETQYF.

The rearrangement uses TRBV5-1 and TRBJ2-7; the match to TRBD1 covers 8 bases. Trimming at V came to 3 bases and at J to 4 bases, leaving 6 bases not matched to a gene. The length of the CDR3 is 14 residues. CDR1 is SGHRS, CDR2 YFSETQ, per germline. CDR3 in DNA: TGCGCCAGCAGCTCAGGGGGCACAGGATACGAGCAGTACTTC. This codes for CASSSGGTGYEQYF.

The chain links TRBV5-4 to TRBJ2-2, with 7 bases fitting TRBD1. The germline gives CDR1 SGHNT, CDR2 YYREEE (reference sequence). Trimming cost V 4 bases and J 4 bases; bases outside gene matches: 10. This CDR3 is built from 16 residues. In nucleotides, the CDR3 is TGTGCCAGCAGCCCTAGACAGGGTAGAGGCACCGGGGAGCTGTTTTTT. The encoded protein is CASSPRQGRGTGELFF.

This sequence joins TRBV30 and TRBJ2-1; D is ambiguous. The CDR3 has 17 residues. Germline V gene lookup returns CDR1 GTSNPN and CDR2 SVGIG (reference sequence). Trimming left V 3 bases short and J 0 bases short, with 18 bases between. CDR3 sequence: CAWSRPRGSSSYNEQFF. The CDR3 DNA reads TGTGCCTGGAGCAGACCCCGCGGTTCAAGCTCCTACAATGAGCAGTTCTTC.

This clone was seen a few times. The chain couples TRBV27 to TRBJ2-3; TRBD2 might be the D (5 bases). Germline values: CDR1 MNHEY, CDR2 SMNVEV (reference sequence). The CDR3 is 14 amino acids. Trimming took off 2 bases at V and 0 bases at J, with 6 bases between the two ends. In DNA, the CDR3 is TGTGCCAGCAGTTTAGAGGGAAGCACAGATACGCAGTATTTT. Its protein is CASSLEGSTDTQYF.

V usage is TRBV5-4 and J usage is TRBJ2-1; D unclear. The germline gives CDR1 SGHNT, CDR2 YYREEE (reference sequence). The CDR3 spans 15 residues. V dropped 3 bases and J dropped 0 bases, with 10 bases sitting between them. The CDR3 sequence is CASSSSAGSYNEQFF. The DNA for the CDR3 is TGTGCCAGCAGCTCTTCTGCAGGCTCCTACAATGAGCAGTTCTTC.

The V and J genes are TRBV19 and TRBJ1-2; maybe TRBD1 (5 bases). Between the trimmed V and J ends, which lost 3 bases and 5 bases, there was a span of 13 bases. This CDR3 is built from 14 residues. CDR1 is LNHDA and CDR2 is SQIVND in the germline V gene (reference sequence). DNA of the CDR3: TGTGCCAGTAGTATCCGGACACAAATATATGGCTACACCTTC. Its protein is CASSIRTQIYGYTF.

The chain carries TRBV6-1 and TRBJ2-7; 7 bases match TRBD2. The CDR3 has 15 residues. CDR1 and CDR2 from the germline V gene are MNHNS and SASEGT. Unmatched junction bases numbered 4, after V lost 2 bases and J lost 0 bases. The CDR3 reads CASSETAGASYEQYF. CDR3 coding DNA: TGTGCCAGCAGTGAAACGGCGGGAGCCTCCTACGAGCAGTACTTC.

The gene calls are TRBV28 and TRBJ1-1, with D perhaps TRBD1 (5 bases). With 4 bases removed from V and 5 bases from J, the gap between germline ends came to 17 bases. This CDR3 comprises 15 residues. The V gene's germline CDR1 is MDHEN and CDR2 SYDVKM. The CDR3 spells CASSSLRGAITEAFF. The DNA of the CDR3 is TGTGCCAGCAGTTCCCTTCGCGGGGCGATAACTGAAGCTTTCTTT.